Below, one T cell receptor beta chain is given with its context. V shed 7 bases and J 0 bases; nucleotides not matched to a gene: 6. The CDR3 consists of 17 residues. Germline CDR1 and CDR2: MNHEY and SMNVEV (reference sequence). In the original processing: The assay estimated nucleated cells by amplifying reference gene primers. TCRdb's copy holds only in-frame clones and misses some; the assay was immunoSEQ multiplex PCR. That table furnishes V, J and clone size, whereas the DNA furnished D and trimming. The sample includes 200,000 to 250,000 clones, approximately 86% of them seen just once. The entry originates in a study of blood T cell repertoires in COVID-19. Across the study: Specimens from acute and convalescent COVID-19 originated in the United States, Italy and Spain. The cDNA or gDNA used as material had been derived from T cells, B-cell-depleted T cells, or PBMCs.

The receptor was derived from a man older than 75 with acute or convalescent COVID-19. The sequencing input was peripheral blood. The chain uses TRBV27 and TRBJ2-3, with 14 bases matching TRBD2. As DNA, the CDR3 is TGTGCCAGCACCTGGACTAGCGGGGGGCTGAGCACAGATACGCAGTATTTT. It translates to CASTWTSGGLSTDTQYF.